This T cell receptor (beta chain) stems from a study of blood T cell repertoires in COVID-19. Looking at the study overall: The United States, Italy and Spain supplied acute and convalescent COVID-19 samples. PBMCs, B-cell-depleted T cells, or T cells were the source of the cDNA or gDNA that made up the material.

Authors' data handling: Amplification of reference gene primers was used by the study to estimate nucleated cell counts. Repertoires were generated with immunoSEQ multiplex PCR, while TCRdb's copy carries only in-frame clones and drops some. Clone size and V and J calls were adopted from that table, with D and trimming inferred from the DNA. The repertoire holds 200,000 to 300,000 clones, with 75% to 90% as singletons. Sequencing input: peripheral blood. The receptor was isolated from a human donor in a cohort sampled during active COVID-19.

The CDR3 reads CASRLDSEETQYF. CDR3 in DNA: TGTGCCAGCAGACTGGACAGCGAAGAGACCCAGTACTTC. This rearrangement joins TRBV2 to TRBJ2-5; a weak D match, TRBD1 (6 bases). The germline gives CDR1 SNHLY, CDR2 FYNNEI. Trimming removed 6 bases at V and 3 bases at J, with 11 bases between. This CDR3 comprises 13 residues.